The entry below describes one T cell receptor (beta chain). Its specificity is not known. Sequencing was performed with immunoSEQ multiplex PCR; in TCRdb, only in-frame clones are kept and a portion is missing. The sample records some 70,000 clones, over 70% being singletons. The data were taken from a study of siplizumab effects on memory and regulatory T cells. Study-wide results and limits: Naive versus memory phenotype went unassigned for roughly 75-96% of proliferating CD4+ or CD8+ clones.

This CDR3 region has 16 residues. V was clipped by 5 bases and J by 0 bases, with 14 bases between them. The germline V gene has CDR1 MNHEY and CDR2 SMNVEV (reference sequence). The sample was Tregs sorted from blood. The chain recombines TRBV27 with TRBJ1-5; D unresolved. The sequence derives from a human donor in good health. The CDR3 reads CASSPDGVNSNQPQHF. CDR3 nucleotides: TGTGCCAGCAGTCCTGACGGGGTTAATAGCAATCAGCCCCAGCATTTT.